Listed below are T cell receptor beta chains from one sample, sequenced in a study of T cell responses to AZD1222 COVID-19 vaccine. TCRdb keeps only in-frame clones here, not all; method: immunoSEQ multiplex PCR. The sample has roughly 80,000 clones; around 90% are singletons. Specimen: peripheral blood, collected on day 0 of AZD1222 vaccination. These receptors came from an adult in good health. Each CDR3 is given with its conserved first and last residue. D genes are given only for firm matches. Where a row states a size, it is once, few, many or the class of an expanded clone; other rows omit it.

CDR3 DNA	CDR3 protein	V gene	clone size	D gene	J gene
TGTGCCAGCAGCTTAGAGCCCGTCAGCTCCTACGAGCAGTACTTC	CASSLEPVSSYEQYF	TRBV7-6	.	.	TRBJ2-7
TGTGCCAGCAGCTCCGGGACAAATGAAAAACTGTTTTTT	CASSSGTNEKLFF	TRBV7-8	.	.	TRBJ1-4
TGTGCCAGCAGCCGCGAGGACAGGGGCACAGATACGCAGTATTTT	CASSREDRGTDTQYF	TRBV4-2	.	TRBD1	TRBJ2-3
TGTGCCAGCAGCTTAGGGGGGCTGAACGGCAATGAGCAGTTCTTC	CASSLGGLNGNEQFF	TRBV7-2	.	.	TRBJ2-1
TGTGCCAGCAGCCAACAGGGGGCGCGAGGCACTGAAGCTTTCTTT	CASSQQGARGTEAFF	TRBV7-3	.	TRBD1	TRBJ1-1
TGTGCCAGCAGTTTGTTACAGGGGTCCTACGAGCAGTACTTC	CASSLLQGSYEQYF	TRBV27	.	TRBD1	TRBJ2-7
TGCGCCAGCAGCCAAGCCCCGACCCAGGGCTGGGCTTTCTTT	CASSQAPTQGWAFF	TRBV4-3	once	.	TRBJ1-1
TGTGCCTCTAGCGAGAACCAAGAGACCCAGTACTTC	CASSENQETQYF	TRBV10-3	.	.	TRBJ2-5
TGTGCCAGCAGACCCACAGGGGTCAGCTCCTACGAGCAGTACTTC	CASRPTGVSSYEQYF	TRBV6-5	once	TRBD1	TRBJ2-7
TGCGCCAGCAGCTTGGCACAGACCTCTGGAAACACCATATATTTT	CASSLAQTSGNTIYF	TRBV5-1	.	.	TRBJ1-3
TGTGCCAGCAGCTTATGGGGGGAGCAGCCCCAGCATTTT	CASSLWGEQPQHF	TRBV7-3	.	.	TRBJ1-5
TGTGCCAGCAGCTTCACAGGGATGGCTGAAGCTTTCTTT	CASSFTGMAEAFF	TRBV5-5	.	.	TRBJ1-1
TGTGCCAGCAGTACGGAGGGGGGCTTCGGCACTGAAGCTTTCTTT	CASSTEGGFGTEAFF	TRBV11-3	.	.	TRBJ1-1
TGTGCCACCAGTGATTTGAGGCAAGGCGAGCAGTACTTC	CATSDLRQGEQYF	TRBV24-1	.	.	TRBJ2-7
TGTGCCACCAGTGCCCTAGACAGGGGAACCAATGAGCAGTTCTTC	CATSALDRGTNEQFF	TRBV24-1	.	TRBD1	TRBJ2-1
TGTGCCAGCAGCCTTAGTCAGGCCTATGGCTACACCTTC	CASSLSQAYGYTF	TRBV13	.	.	TRBJ1-2
TGTGCCAGCAGCGTTACTAGCGGGAGGGGGGATGAGCAGTTCTTC	CASSVTSGRGDEQFF	TRBV9	.	TRBD2	TRBJ2-1
TGTGCCAGCAGCGTAGAGAAGGAAGGTAGCCGAGATACGCAGTATTTT	CASSVEKEGSRDTQYF	TRBV9	.	.	TRBJ2-3
TGTGCCATCTCCAACCAGGGGAGGAGGACTGAAGCTTTCTTT	CAISNQGRRTEAFF	TRBV6-4	medium-sized	.	TRBJ1-1
TGTGCCAGCAGCGTTGAGGGCGAAACCCAGTACTTC	CASSVEGETQYF	TRBV9	.	.	TRBJ2-5
TGTGCCAGCAGCTTGGCCCCTGGAGCGGGGGGGCCGGATGAGCAGTTCTTC	CASSLAPGAGGPDEQFF	TRBV5-4	few	TRBD2	TRBJ2-1
TGTGCCGCATCACGAACACAGGGGATTAATGAAAAACTGTTTTTT	CAASRTQGINEKLFF	TRBV10-3	.	TRBD1	TRBJ1-4
TGTGCCGCGGTCATGGCAGGTGACTATGGCTACACCTTC	CAAVMAGDYGYTF	TRBV28	.	.	TRBJ1-2
TGTGCCAGTAACCTCGGCTCTGGAAACACCATATATTTT	CASNLGSGNTIYF	TRBV19	.	.	TRBJ1-3
TGTGCCAGCAGCACGCGACAGGGTGGCTACACCTTC	CASSTRQGGYTF	TRBV3-1/TRBV3-2	.	TRBD1	TRBJ1-2
TGTGCCAGCAGCCAAGATGAGGCAGGTATCAATGGCTACACCTTC	CASSQDEAGINGYTF	TRBV3-1/TRBV3-2	.	.	TRBJ1-2
TGTGCCACCGCCCGGGGCAGGGATGAATACGAGCAGTACTTC	CATARGRDEYEQYF	TRBV15	.	.	TRBJ2-7
TGTGCCACCTCGAGACCGGACAATGAGCAGTTCTTC	CATSRPDNEQFF	TRBV10-3	.	.	TRBJ2-1
TGTGCCATCCAGGACTCTGGAAACACCATATATTTT	CAIQDSGNTIYF	TRBV19	.	.	TRBJ1-3
TGTGCCAGCAGCTTTGGTCAGAACACTGAAGCTTTCTTT	CASSFGQNTEAFF	TRBV11-3	.	.	TRBJ1-1
TGTGCCAGCAGTTTATTCCAAGGGTCCAATGAGCAGTTCTTC	CASSLFQGSNEQFF	TRBV27	.	.	TRBJ2-1
TGTGCCAGCACCTTACGCGGGGACAGGGGGAACATTCAGTACTTC	CASTLRGDRGNIQYF	TRBV6-5	.	TRBD1	TRBJ2-4
TGTGCCACCAGCAGTCCCGGGACAGGAAACAATGAGCAGTTCTTC	CATSSPGTGNNEQFF	TRBV15	.	TRBD1	TRBJ2-1
TGTGCCAGTAGTATTACTTCAGGGAACAATTCACCCCTCCACTTT	CASSITSGNNSPLHF	TRBV19	.	.	TRBJ1-6
TGTGCCAGCAGTGAATCACCTCTAGAGACCCAGTACTTC	CASSESPLETQYF	TRBV6-1	.	.	TRBJ2-5
TGCAGCGGGGGGCGGCTTCGTGAAGCTTTCTTT	CSGGRLREAFF	TRBV29-1	.	.	TRBJ1-1
TGTGCCAGCAGCCGGACCTTGCGGGATGAAAAACTGTTTTTT	CASSRTLRDEKLFF	TRBV6-5	.	.	TRBJ1-4
TGTGCCAGCAGCTTAGGGCCTTCAGCCGAGTTCTTC	CASSLGPSAEFF	TRBV11-3	.	.	TRBJ2-1
TGTGCCAGCAGCACTCAGGAAAACGGTATAACAGATACGCAGTATTTT	CASSTQENGITDTQYF	TRBV5-5	.	.	TRBJ2-3
TGTGCCAGCAGCCAAGAGGGGGGGTACACTGAAGCTTTCTTT	CASSQEGGYTEAFF	TRBV3-1/TRBV3-2	once	.	TRBJ1-1
TGTGCCAGCAGTTACCGACAGGGGGGTTATCAGCCCCAGCATTTT	CASSYRQGGYQPQHF	TRBV6-2/TRBV6-3	.	TRBD1	TRBJ1-5
TGCAGCGTTGGACTTACCCAAGAGACCCAGTACTTC	CSVGLTQETQYF	TRBV29-1	once	.	TRBJ2-5
TGTGCCAGCAGCTTAGGTGGCAGGGAAGAAGAGACCCAGTACTTC	CASSLGGREEETQYF	TRBV7-3	.	.	TRBJ2-5
TGTGCCAGCAGCCAAGTCTCAGGGCCCTACGAGCAGTACTTC	CASSQVSGPYEQYF	TRBV3-1/TRBV3-2	.	.	TRBJ2-7
TGTGCCTGGGGGACAGTTGGAAACACCATATATTTT	CAWGTVGNTIYF	TRBV30	.	TRBD1	TRBJ1-3
TGCGCCAGCAGCCCTGTTAGCGCCTCTGCGAACTATGGCTACACCTTC	CASSPVSASANYGYTF	TRBV5-1	few	.	TRBJ1-2
TGTGCCAGCTACGGGACAGGGGAGGGGAGGTATGGCTACACCTTC	CASYGTGEGRYGYTF	TRBV6-6	.	TRBD1	TRBJ1-2
TGTGCCAGCAGTGTTAATCCCCGGGACGCTGAAGCTTTCTTT	CASSVNPRDAEAFF	TRBV28	.	.	TRBJ1-1